A selection of T cell receptor beta chains follows, all from one sample in a study of type 1 regulatory T cells. TCRdb re-analysed the reads in MiXCR, keeping a single row per CDR3 protein. The sample has 88,000 or so distinct CDR3 sequences, about 28% seen once. The sequencing input was CD4+ T cells, either the whole sample or a sorted fraction (not recorded which). The receptors originated from a human donor in good health. Both conserved end residues are part of each CDR3. A D gene is named only where the DNA matches it firmly. The size of a clone is reported for some rows only, either as once, few or many, or as a class for expanded clones.

j_gene: TRBJ2-7
abundance: few
len: 14
d_gene: .
v_gene: TRBV7-2
CDR3aa: CASSSSWGAPEQYF
CDR3nt: TGTGCCAGCAGCTCCTCTTGGGGGGCTCCCGAGCAGTACTTC

j_gene: TRBJ1-6
abundance: .
len: 15
d_gene: .
v_gene: TRBV21-1
CDR3aa: CASSKDRRGNSPLHF
CDR3nt: TGTGCCAGCAGCAAAGACCGCAGGGGTAATTCACCCCTCCACTTT

j_gene: TRBJ2-3
abundance: .
len: 16
d_gene: .
v_gene: TRBV7-9
CDR3aa: CASSLVQVRITDTQYF
CDR3nt: TGTGCCAGCAGCTTAGTCCAAGTTCGAATCACAGATACGCAGTATTTT

j_gene: TRBJ1-6
abundance: .
len: 15
d_gene: .
v_gene: TRBV4-3
CDR3aa: CASSLDPRVESPLHF
CDR3nt: TGCGCCAGCAGCTTAGATCCAAGGGTTGAGTCACCCCTCCACTTT

j_gene: TRBJ2-3
abundance: few
len: 12
d_gene: TRBD2
v_gene: TRBV10-3
CDR3aa: CATGGETDTQYF
CDR3nt: TGTGCCACCGGGGGGGAGACAGATACGCAGTATTTT

j_gene: TRBJ2-7
abundance: .
len: 14
d_gene: TRBD2
v_gene: TRBV7-2
CDR3aa: CASNLAGGLGEQYF
CDR3nt: TGTGCCAGCAACCTAGCGGGAGGCCTGGGGGAGCAGTACTTC

j_gene: TRBJ2-1
abundance: few
len: 16
d_gene: TRBD2
v_gene: TRBV5-5
CDR3aa: CASSLLASGRYNEQFF
CDR3nt: TGTGCCAGCAGCTTGTTGGCTAGCGGGAGGTACAATGAGCAGTTCTTC

j_gene: TRBJ2-7
abundance: .
len: 15
d_gene: TRBD1
v_gene: TRBV29-1
CDR3aa: CSVEDRGRGSYEQYF
CDR3nt: TGCAGCGTTGAAGATCGAGGCAGGGGGTCCTACGAGCAGTACTTC

j_gene: TRBJ1-5
abundance: .
len: 16
d_gene: .
v_gene: TRBV19
CDR3aa: CASSIGRTYSNQPQHF
CDR3nt: TGTGCCAGTAGTATCGGACGGACTTATAGCAATCAGCCCCAGCATTTT

j_gene: TRBJ2-1
abundance: few
len: 15
d_gene: .
v_gene: TRBV7-3
CDR3aa: CASSLNFAAFNEQFF
CDR3nt: TGTGCCAGCAGCTTAAATTTCGCGGCCTTCAATGAGCAGTTCTTC

j_gene: TRBJ2-4
abundance: few
len: 15
d_gene: .
v_gene: TRBV4-1
CDR3aa: CASSQESVAKNIQYF
CDR3nt: TGCGCCAGCAGCCAAGAGTCAGTAGCCAAAAACATTCAGTACTTC

j_gene: TRBJ2-7
abundance: few
len: 12
d_gene: .
v_gene: TRBV20-1
CDR3aa: CSARFLTYEQYF
CDR3nt: TGCAGTGCTAGATTCCTCACCTACGAGCAGTACTTC